Listed here is a single T cell receptor beta chain. Its antigen is not identified. This sample is drawn from a study of T cell repertoires in cytomegalovirus infection. Study-wide background: Indications came from public TCR beta signatures; they pointed to CMV infection and to a matching HLA type.

TCRdb fed the reads into MiXCR, producing one record per CDR3 protein. Of 450,000 to 650,000 distinct CDR3 sequences in the sample, under 45% are singletons; the top ten hold about half. CDR3 size: 13 residues. Trimming removed 3 bases at V and 3 bases at J, with 6 bases between. Looked up from germline, CDR1 is LGHNT and CDR2 is FRNRAP. Sequences were derived from cultured PBMCs, sampled from culture after CMV antigen stimulation. The chain uses TRBV12-5 and TRBJ2-1; D remains ambiguous. This sequence was found in a human donor in good health (CMV status not recorded). Some clones in this sample may be carry-over from other donors' samples. The CDR3 DNA follows: TGTGCTAGTGGTTTAACAGACTACAATGAGCAGTTCTTC. This codes for CASGLTDYNEQFF.